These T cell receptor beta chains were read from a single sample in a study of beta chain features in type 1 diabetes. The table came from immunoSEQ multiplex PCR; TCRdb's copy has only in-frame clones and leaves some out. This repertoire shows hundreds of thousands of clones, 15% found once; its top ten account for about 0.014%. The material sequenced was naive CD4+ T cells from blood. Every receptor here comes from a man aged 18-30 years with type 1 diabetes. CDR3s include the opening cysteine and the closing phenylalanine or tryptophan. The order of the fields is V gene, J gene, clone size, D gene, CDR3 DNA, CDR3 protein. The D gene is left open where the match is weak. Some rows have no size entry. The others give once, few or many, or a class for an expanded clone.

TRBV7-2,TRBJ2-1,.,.,TGTGCCAGCAGCTTGGTGGACAGTCCCCCCTCCTACAATGAGCAGTTCTTC,CASSLVDSPPSYNEQFF
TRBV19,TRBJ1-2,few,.,TGTGCCAGTAGTATCCGCCGGAGTGACTACACCTTC,CASSIRRSDYTF
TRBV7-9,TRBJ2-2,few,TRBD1,TGTGCCAGCAGCTTAGACAGGGGGCGGACCGGGGAGCTGTTTTTT,CASSLDRGRTGELFF
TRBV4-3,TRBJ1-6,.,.,TGCGCCAGCAGCCCAAACAGGGTGGATAATTCACCCCTCCACTTT,CASSPNRVDNSPLHF
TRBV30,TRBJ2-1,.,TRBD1,TGTGCCTGGAGTTTGCCGGGACAGCGGTATGAGCAGTTCTTC,CAWSLPGQRYEQFF
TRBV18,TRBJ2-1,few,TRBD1,TGTGCCAGCTCACGCCGGGACAGCAACTTTTGGAATGAGCAGTTCTTC,CASSRRDSNFWNEQFF
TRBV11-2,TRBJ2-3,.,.,TGTGCCAGCAGCACGCAGGGCGCAAGTACAGATACGCAGTATTTT,CASSTQGASTDTQYF
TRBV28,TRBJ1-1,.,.,TGTGCCAGCAATAGGGGAACTGAAGCTTTCTTT,CASNRGTEAFF
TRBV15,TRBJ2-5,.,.,TGTGCCACCAGCCTCAGACGGCGGGAAGTAGAGACCCAGTACTTC,CATSLRRREVETQYF
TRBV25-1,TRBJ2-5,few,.,TGTGCCAGCAGTGAATTCCGGGAGACCCAGTACTTC,CASSEFRETQYF
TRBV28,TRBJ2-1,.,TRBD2,TGTGCCAGCAGGGGAGGGTTGAATGAGCAGTTCTTC,CASRGGLNEQFF
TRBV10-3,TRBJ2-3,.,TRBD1,TGTGCCATTTGTCCGGGACAGGGGCCCGCAGATACGCAGTATTTT,CAICPGQGPADTQYF
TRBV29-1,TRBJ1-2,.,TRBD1,TGCAGCGTTGAAGGACAGGGGACGGGCTACACCTTC,CSVEGQGTGYTF
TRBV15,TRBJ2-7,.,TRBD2,TGTGCCACCAGCATACTAGCGGGTCCCTCCTACGAGCAGTACTTC,CATSILAGPSYEQYF
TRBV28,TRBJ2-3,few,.,TGTGCCAGCAGTTTACCCAGGGTATACCCTACGCAGTATTTT,CASSLPRVYPTQYF
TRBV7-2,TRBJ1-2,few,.,TGTGCCAGCAGCTTAGAGGGCAGGGCGTGGGGCTACACCTTC,CASSLEGRAWGYTF
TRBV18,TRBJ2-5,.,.,TGTGCCAGCTCATTTTCGGAAGAGACCCAGTACTTC,CASSFSEETQYF
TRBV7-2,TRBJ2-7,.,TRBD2,TGTGCCAGCAGCTTAGTCGGGACTAGCGGGAGTAACTACGAGCAGTACTTC,CASSLVGTSGSNYEQYF
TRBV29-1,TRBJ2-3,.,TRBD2,TGCAGCGTTGGGGGACTAGCGGGAGGTAACACAGATACGCAGTATTTT,CSVGGLAGGNTDTQYF
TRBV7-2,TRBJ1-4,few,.,TGTGCCAGCAGCCCCGGACAGTATAATGAAAAACTGTTTTTT,CASSPGQYNEKLFF
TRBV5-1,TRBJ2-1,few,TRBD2,TGCGCCAGCAGCTTGGGACTAGCGGGAGGCACCTCGCATGATGGTGAGCAGTTCTTC,CASSLGLAGGTSHDGEQFF
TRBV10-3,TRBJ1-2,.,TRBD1,TGTGCCATCAGAGAACAGGGGGCAGAGGACTATGGCTACACCTTC,CAIREQGAEDYGYTF
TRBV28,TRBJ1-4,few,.,TGTGCCTCAGCATCTCCCAGGGTGGGTGAAAAACTGTTTTTT,CASASPRVGEKLFF
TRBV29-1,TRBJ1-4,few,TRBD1,TGCAGCGTTTCCGGGACAGGGTTTGATGAAAAACTGTTTTTT,CSVSGTGFDEKLFF
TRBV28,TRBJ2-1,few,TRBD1,TGTGCCAGCACCCTAGCCTCGGGGACAGGGGTCAATGAGCAGTTCTTC,CASTLASGTGVNEQFF
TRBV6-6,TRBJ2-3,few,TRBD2,TGTGCCAGCAGTTTGGCGGGGGGGCCGTATACGCAGTATTTT,CASSLAGGPYTQYF
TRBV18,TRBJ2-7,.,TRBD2,TGTGCCAGCTCTCTATCTAGCGGGGGGATAAAATACGAGCAGTACTTC,CASSLSSGGIKYEQYF
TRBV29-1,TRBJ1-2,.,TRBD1,TGCAGCGTGTCGACTAGACAGGGTTGGAACTATGGCTACACCTTC,CSVSTRQGWNYGYTF
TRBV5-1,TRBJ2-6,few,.,TGCGCCAGCAGCTTCGGACAGACCTCTGGGGCCAACGTCCTGACTTTC,CASSFGQTSGANVLTF
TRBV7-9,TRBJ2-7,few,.,TGTGCCAGCAGCTCGCCGGACGAGCAGTACTTC,CASSSPDEQYF
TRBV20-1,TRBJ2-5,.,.,TGCAGTGCTAGAGATCTAGAGACCCAGTACTTC,CSARDLETQYF
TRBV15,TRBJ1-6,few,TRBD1,TGTGCCACGACCCAACAGGGGGCGGTTAATTCACCCCTCCACTTT,CATTQQGAVNSPLHF
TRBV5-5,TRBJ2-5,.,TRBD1,TGTGCCAGCAGCCGTGGACAGGGGAATCCAGAGACCCAGTACTTC,CASSRGQGNPETQYF
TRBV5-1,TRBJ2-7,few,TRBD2,TGCGCCAGCAGCTTGGGACTAGCGGGAGGGGCCTACGAGCAGTACTTC,CASSLGLAGGAYEQYF
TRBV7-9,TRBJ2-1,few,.,TGTGCCAGCAGCTTCCGGGACTGGTACAATGAGCAGTTCTTC,CASSFRDWYNEQFF
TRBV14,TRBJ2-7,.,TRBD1,TGTGCCAGCAGCCTCCAAAGGGGCAGGGGGTCTTCCTACGAGCAGTACTTC,CASSLQRGRGSSYEQYF
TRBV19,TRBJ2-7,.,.,TGTGCCAGTAGTATAGTCGGCGGCTACGAGCAGTACTTC,CASSIVGGYEQYF
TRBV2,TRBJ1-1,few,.,TGTGCCAGCAAAGGACAGATGAACACTGAAGCTTTCTTT,CASKGQMNTEAFF
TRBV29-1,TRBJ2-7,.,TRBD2,TGCAGCGTTGAGGGGCTAGCGGGATTAGACGAGCAGTACTTC,CSVEGLAGLDEQYF
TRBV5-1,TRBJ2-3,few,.,TGCGCCAGCAGCTTGGGACTTCGCAAAACAGATACGCAGTATTTT,CASSLGLRKTDTQYF
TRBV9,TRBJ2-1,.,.,TGTGCCAGCAGCGTAGCCGGGAGTTTCCCCCATGAGCAGTTCTTC,CASSVAGSFPHEQFF
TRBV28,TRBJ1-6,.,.,TGTGCCAGCAACCGGCCAGGGGACTATAATTCACCCCTCCACTTT,CASNRPGDYNSPLHF
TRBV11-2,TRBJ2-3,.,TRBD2,TGTGCCAGCAGCTTCACTAGCGGCCACACAGATACGCAGTATTTT,CASSFTSGHTDTQYF
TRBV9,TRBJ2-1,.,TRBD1,TGTGCCAGCAGCTTTCGAACTCCGGGACAGGGCTACAATGAGCAGTTCTTC,CASSFRTPGQGYNEQFF
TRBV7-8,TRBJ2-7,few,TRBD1,TGTGCCAGCAGCTTGGGACAGCTCTCCTACGAGCAGTACTTC,CASSLGQLSYEQYF
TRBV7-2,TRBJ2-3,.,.,TGTGCCAGCGGGTTTCAGAGGGGGAGCACAGATACGCAGTATTTT,CASGFQRGSTDTQYF
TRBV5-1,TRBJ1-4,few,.,TGCGCCAGCACCGCCGGACAGCCTAATGAAAAACTGTTTTTT,CASTAGQPNEKLFF
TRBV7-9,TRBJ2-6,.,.,TGTGCCAGCACGAGAGGGTCGGGCGGGTGGGGGGCCAACGTCCTGACTTTC,CASTRGSGGWGANVLTF
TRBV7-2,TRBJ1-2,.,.,TGTGCCAGCAGCCGCAGGGTCTCCGGAGGGGTTTCTGGCTACACCTTC,CASSRRVSGGVSGYTF
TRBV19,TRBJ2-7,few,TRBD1,TGTGCCAGTAGCCCCCGCGCGGGACAGGGCGAGCAGTACTTC,CASSPRAGQGEQYF
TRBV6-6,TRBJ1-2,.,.,TGTGCCACCCAGGCAGGGCCGAACTATGGCTACACCTTC,CATQAGPNYGYTF
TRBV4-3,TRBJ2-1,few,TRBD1,TGCGCCAGCAGCCAAGCCAGGGGGACAGTCCAGCCGCAGTTCTTC,CASSQARGTVQPQFF
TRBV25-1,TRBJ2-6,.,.,TGTGCCAGCAGTGACCCAATCCACTCTGGGGCCAACGTCCTGACTTTC,CASSDPIHSGANVLTF
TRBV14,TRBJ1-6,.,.,TGTGCCAGCAGCCAAGATATTAAACCCCTCCACTTT,CASSQDIKPLHF
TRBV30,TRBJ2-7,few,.,TGTGCCTGGAGTCGTAGCGGTGAGCAGTACTTC,CAWSRSGEQYF